This T cell receptor beta chain came from a study of shared clonotypes between healthy human individuals. For the study at large: Each donor had three CD4 naive, three CD4 memory, two CD8 naive and one CD8 memory plate.

Some clones are missing from TCRdb's copy, which holds only in-frame ones; the method was immunoSEQ multiplex PCR. There are roughly 2.5 million clones in the sample; roughly 92% occur only once, and over 0.12% lies in the top ten. Within Nashville, Tennessee resided all donors, each a Caucasian adult. This CDR3 region has 16 residues. Germline V gene sequence: CDR1 ENHRY, CDR2 SYGVKD. Trimming left V 0 bases short and J 5 bases short, with 13 bases between. Study-level findings and limits: All-four-donor shared clonotypes had higher generation probabilities than non-shared clonotypes did. There were few donors, and this limited the genetic and exposure-history diversity represented.

With respect to this clone: Its antigen is not identified.

This receptor was identified in a man aged 18 to 29 in good health. The sample comprised naive CD4+ T cells sorted from blood. Sample subset: CD45RA+ positively selected. This chain connects TRBV10-3 to TRBJ2-2, with D unclear. The CDR3 nucleotides are TGTGCCATCAGTGAGTCCGGAGCGTTGTGGACCGGGGAGCTGTTTTTT. Translation: CAISESGALWTGELFF.